Listed below are T cell receptor beta chains from one sample, sequenced in a study of OX40 agonist ivuxolimab in advanced cancers. TCRdb's table, derived via immunoSEQ multiplex PCR, lists solely in-frame clones and lacks some. Among fewer than 70,000 clones listed, roughly 87% were seen once. This specimen consisted of CD4+ or CD8+ T cells sorted from blood, obtained in a trial of the OX40 agonist ivuxolimab. Every receptor here comes from an adult with an advanced solid tumor such as melanoma, head and neck, liver or kidney cancer. Each CDR3 is given with its conserved first and last residue. D genes are given only for firm matches. Not all rows give a size; the values are once, few, many and, for expanded clones, a class.

j_call	v_call	d_call	clone_size	cdr3_nt	cdr3_aa
TRBJ2-7	TRBV29-1	TRBD1	.	TGCAGCGTTGGGTCGGGACAGGCCTACGAGCAGTACTTC	CSVGSGQAYEQYF
TRBJ1-5	TRBV4-3	.	.	TGCGCCAGCAGCCAAGATGCCAGGGTTAGTTATCAGCCCCAGCATTTT	CASSQDARVSYQPQHF
TRBJ1-1	TRBV9	.	.	TGTGCCAGCAGCGTAGCTCCAGGTGGGAACACTGAAGCTTTCTTT	CASSVAPGGNTEAFF
TRBJ1-3	TRBV18	.	.	TGTGCCAGCTCAAATGGACAGCCGAGCTCTGGAAACACCATATATTTT	CASSNGQPSSGNTIYF
TRBJ2-3	TRBV2	.	.	TGTGCCAGCAACCAGAGACAGGACACAGATACGCAGTATTTT	CASNQRQDTDTQYF
TRBJ1-4	TRBV7-2	.	.	TGTGCCAGCAGCTTGCAGTTCGGATCCGGTGAAAAACTGTTTTTT	CASSLQFGSGEKLFF
TRBJ1-6	TRBV28	TRBD1	.	TGTGCCAGCAGTTTACGGCCAGGGGGTAATTCACCCCTCCACTTT	CASSLRPGGNSPLHF
TRBJ1-5	TRBV6-1	.	.	TGTGCCAGCAGTGGCCCAACAGGGAATCAGCCCCAGCATTTT	CASSGPTGNQPQHF
TRBJ2-5	TRBV19	TRBD1	.	TGTGCCAGTCGACAGGGGGTAGGGACCCAGTACTTC	CASRQGVGTQYF
TRBJ2-1	TRBV7-8	.	.	TGTGCCAGCAGCTTAGATCTCTACAATGAGCAGTTCTTC	CASSLDLYNEQFF
TRBJ1-6	TRBV30	.	once	TGTGCCTGGAGTCCCACGACAGGCCGCAATTCACCCCTCCACTTT	CAWSPTTGRNSPLHF
TRBJ1-2	TRBV6-6	TRBD1	.	TGTGCCAGCAGATTGACCGGGACAGGGACTGGTGGCTACACCTTC	CASRLTGTGTGGYTF
TRBJ2-7	TRBV18	TRBD2	.	TGTGCCAGCTCACCGGGACTAGCGGGAGCCTCCGAGCAGTACTTC	CASSPGLAGASEQYF
TRBJ1-5	TRBV10-2	.	.	TGCGCCAGCGGGGAGATTCATAGCAATCAGCCCCAGCATTTT	CASGEIHSNQPQHF
TRBJ2-3	TRBV9	.	.	TGTGCCAGCAGCGTACAACCACGACAGGGCACAGATACGCAGTATTTT	CASSVQPRQGTDTQYF